This T cell receptor (beta chain) was retrieved from a study of blood T cell repertoires in COVID-19. Study at large: Collection of acute and convalescent COVID-19 samples took place in the United States, Italy and Spain. The analysed material was cDNA or gDNA that came from T cells, B-cell-depleted T cells, or PBMCs.

Germline V CDR1 and CDR2: SGHNT, YYREEE (reference sequence). The CDR3 has 16 residues. J gave up 4 bases and V 4 bases, and 9 bases lay outside the gene matches. How the authors handled the data: Researchers report that nucleated cell counts were estimated from reference gene primer amplification. The table came from immunoSEQ multiplex PCR; TCRdb's copy has only in-frame clones and leaves some out. V and J calls and clone size are given by that table; D and trimming were obtained from the DNA. This sample carries about 250,000 clones, around 89% of them seen once, and the ten largest clones take around 0.88%.

Sequenced input: peripheral blood. The sequence came from a man aged 25 to 40 with acute or convalescent COVID-19. J is TRBJ1-3 and V is TRBV5-4; 9 nucleotides align to TRBD1. The CDR3 nucleotides are TGTGCCAGCAGCGTGGGACAGGGCGCGGGGGGAAACACCATATATTTT. It encodes CASSVGQGAGGNTIYF.